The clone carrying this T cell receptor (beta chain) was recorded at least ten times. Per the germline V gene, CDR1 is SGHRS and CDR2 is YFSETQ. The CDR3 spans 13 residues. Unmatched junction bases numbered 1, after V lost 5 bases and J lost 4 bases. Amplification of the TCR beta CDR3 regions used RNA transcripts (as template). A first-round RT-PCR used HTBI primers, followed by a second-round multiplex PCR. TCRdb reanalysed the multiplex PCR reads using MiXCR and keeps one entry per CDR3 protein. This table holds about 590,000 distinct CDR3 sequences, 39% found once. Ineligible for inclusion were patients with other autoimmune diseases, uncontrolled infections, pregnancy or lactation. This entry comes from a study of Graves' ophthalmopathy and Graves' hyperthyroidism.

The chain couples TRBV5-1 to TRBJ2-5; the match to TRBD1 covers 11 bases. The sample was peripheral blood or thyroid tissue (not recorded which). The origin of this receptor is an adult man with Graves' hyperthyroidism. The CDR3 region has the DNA TGCGCCAGCAGGGGGACAGGGGGAGAGACCCAGTACTTC. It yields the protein CASRGTGGETQYF.